What follows are 4 T cell receptor beta chains derived from one specimen sequenced in a study of blood T cell repertoires in COVID-19. TCRdb keeps only in-frame clones here, not all; method: immunoSEQ multiplex PCR. The table shows approximately 300,000 clones, with roughly 89% occurring only once. Sequenced input: PBMCs or T cells enriched from blood (not recorded which). Receptors originate from a woman under 30 with acute COVID-19.

This chain links TRBV29-1 with TRBJ1-1; tentative D call: TRBD1 (6 bases). Between the trimmed V and J ends, which lost 7 bases and 0 bases, there was a span of 9 bases. The CDR3 covers 12 residues. The germline V gene has CDR1 SQVTM and CDR2 ANQGSEA. The CDR3 bases are TGCAGCGGGACAGAGGTGAACACTGAAGCTTTCTTT. Translating it yields CSGTEVNTEAFF.

This clone has a handful of counts. The chain links TRBV27 to TRBJ1-6, with TRBD1 as a possible D gene (6 bases). Trimming stripped 2 bases from V and 2 bases from J, with 7 bases between. CDR1 MNHEY and CDR2 SMNVEV come from the germline V gene (reference sequence). The CDR3 spans 15 residues. The CDR3 sequence: CASSLQGPYNSPLHF. The DNA for the CDR3 is TGTGCCAGCAGTTTACAGGGGCCCTATAATTCACCCCTCCACTTT.

The V gene is TRBV28, the J gene TRBJ1-6, with 9 positions matching TRBD1. CDR1 and CDR2 (germline): MDHEN, SYDVKM. After removal of 6 bases from V and 9 bases from J, the junction contained 12 bases not matched to a gene. CDR3 length: 16 amino acids. The CDR3 bases are TGTGCCAGCAGCCCCCCGATCCGGGGACAGGGTTCACCCCTCCACTTT. Amino acids: CASSPPIRGQGSPLHF.

V gene TRBV5-1 combines with J gene TRBJ1-2; TRBD1 aligns across 8 bases. This CDR3 region has 14 residues. Losses at the gene ends were 4 bases for V and 3 bases for J; bases not matched to a gene: 5. CDR1 SGHRS and CDR2 YFSETQ come from the germline V gene. CDR3 sequence (DNA): TGCGCCAGCAGCATCGGGACAGGCGACTATGGCTACACCTTC. Translation: CASSIGTGDYGYTF.